The rows below give T cell receptor beta chains drawn from one sample of a study of T cell repertoires in cytomegalovirus infection. TCRdb ran MiXCR on the reads and lists one entry per CDR3 protein. The data contain more than 650,000 distinct CDR3 sequences, roughly a third of them singletons. The material sequenced was PBMCs. These receptors were taken from a human donor in good health (CMV status not recorded). Some clones in this sample may be carry-over from other donors' samples. CDR3s include the opening cysteine and the closing phenylalanine or tryptophan. The D gene is left open where the match is weak. Clone sizes are given selectively: once, few, many, or a class where the clone is expanded.

>NA|TRBV28|NA|TRBJ2-7
CASTHTSWRALRPYEQYF
TGTGCCAGCACCCATACGTCTTGGAGGGCCCTCCGACCCTACGAGCAGTACTTC
>TRBD1|TRBV10-3|NA|TRBJ2-5
CAISPGQEGRETQYF
TGTGCCATCAGCCCTGGACAGGAAGGAAGGGAGACCCAGTACTTC
>NA|TRBV11-1|NA|TRBJ2-7
CASSLVFGEHYEQYF
TGTGCCAGCAGCTTAGTGTTCGGAGAGCACTACGAGCAGTACTTC
>NA|TRBV7-2|many|TRBJ1-4
CASSLAGLGEKLFF
TGTGCCAGCAGCTTAGCGGGCCTGGGCGAAAAACTGTTTTTT
>NA|TRBV6-5|NA|TRBJ1-1
CASSYSDPRRNTEAFF
TGTGCCAGCAGTTACTCTGATCCCAGGAGGAACACTGAAGCTTTCTTT
>TRBD1|TRBV15|NA|TRBJ2-7
CATSRGPGTGDEQYF
TGTGCCACCAGCAGGGGACCGGGCACAGGGGACGAGCAGTACTTC
>NA|TRBV7-2|few|TRBJ1-6
CASSLGGTSNSPLHF
TGTGCCAGCAGCCTTGGGGGGACGTCCAATTCACCCCTCCACTTT
>NA|TRBV7-8|many|TRBJ2-2
CASSFGFGELFF
TGTGCCAGCAGCTTCGGGTTCGGGGAGCTGTTTTTT
>NA|TRBV6-6|few|TRBJ1-4
CASIISPTNEKLFF
TGTGCCAGCATCATATCCCCAACTAATGAAAAACTGTTTTTT
>NA|TRBV7-9|few|TRBJ2-7
CASSLEQFSYEQYF
TGTGCCAGCAGCTTAGAACAGTTCTCCTACGAGCAGTACTTC
>TRBD1|TRBV12-3/TRBV12-4|NA|TRBJ2-2
CASTPGQGTGELFF
TGTGCCAGCACCCCGGGACAGGGCACCGGGGAGCTGTTTTTT